The clone carrying this T cell receptor beta chain appeared a few times. The antigen is unknown. Together with a sample-barcoded 5' primer, a J-beta primer mix was included in a second PCR lasting about 6 to 12 cycles. TCRdb ran MiXCR on the 5' RACE reads and lists one entry per CDR3 protein. Of under 2,000,000 distinct CDR3 sequences listed, around 48% are singletons. Ten milliliters of peripheral blood were drawn from each donor. Isolation per sample recovered at least 7 million PBMCs. The data originate from a study of blood T cells in healthy people across ages. The study's findings and limits: It was not known whether donors were CMV positive (a possible confounder of expanded clonotype changes).

The sequenced material came from blood. The source of this sequence is a woman aged 35 to 49 in good health.

In nucleotides, the CDR3 is TGTGCCATCAGTGCCTCGACAGGGGGCTCCTACAATGAGCAGTTCTTC. Its protein is CAISASTGGSYNEQFF. V gene TRBV10-3 combines with J gene TRBJ2-1; 9 bases line up with TRBD1. Trimming at V came to 4 bases and at J to 0 bases, leaving 4 bases not matched to a gene. CDR1 and CDR2 from the germline V gene are ENHRY and SYGVKD. This CDR3 has 16 amino acids.